Below are 3 T cell receptor beta chains sequenced from a single sample in a study of T cell responses to AZD1222 COVID-19 vaccine. Sequencing used immunoSEQ multiplex PCR; TCRdb keeps in-frame clones, though not all of them. The sample includes about 94,000 clones, approximately 81% of them seen just once. The source material was peripheral blood, sampled 28 days after the second AZD1222 dose. The source of these receptors is an adult who received the AZD1222 COVID-19 vaccine.

This chain joins TRBV9 and TRBJ2-1, with D tentatively TRBD1 or TRBD2 (6 bases each). The germline CDR1 and CDR2 sequences are SGDLS and YYNGEE. V lost 0 bases to trimming and J lost 9 bases, with 10 bases between them. There are 13 residues in the CDR3. The CDR3: CASSVVGGGEQFF. Here the CDR3 DNA reads TGTGCCAGCAGCGTAGTAGGGGGAGGTGAGCAGTTCTTC.

This clone was recorded only once. The rearrangement joins TRBV5-1 to TRBJ2-1; 13 nucleotides agree with TRBD2. The germline V gene has CDR1 SGHRS and CDR2 YFSETQ. J lost 10 bases, V lost 4 bases, and 8 bases had no gene match. The CDR3 length is 15 residues. The CDR3 loop reads CASSHGLAGAGEQFF. CDR3 bases: TGCGCCAGCAGCCACGGACTAGCGGGAGCTGGGGAGCAGTTCTTC.

This clone was counted between two and nine times. The chain carries TRBV9 and TRBJ2-7; the match to TRBD2 covers 7 bases. Unmatched junction bases numbered 9, after V lost 3 bases and J lost 3 bases. The CDR3 covers 15 residues. CDR1 SGDLS and CDR2 YYNGEE come from the germline V gene. CDR3 DNA sequence: TGTGCCAGCAGCGATGGGGGGAGGGAACACTACGAGCAGTACTTC. Protein product: CASSDGGREHYEQYF.